The clone carrying this T cell receptor beta chain was recorded at least ten times. The sample originates from a study of CD8+CD57+ T cells in acquired aplastic anemia. CDR3 and TCR beta VDJ profiling relied on a genomic DNA template. TCRdb re-called the reads through MiXCR, storing one row per CDR3 protein. In the table there are 180,000 or so distinct CDR3 sequences, roughly half of which are singletons. The V end lost 4 bases, the J end lost 1 base, and 10 bases lay between the germline ends. The germline V gene encodes CDR1 LGHDT and CDR2 YNNKEL (reference sequence). The CDR3 spans 14 residues. Sequencing was done on patients that had shown CD8+CD57+ cell expansion by flow cytometry.

The sample taken for sequencing was sorted CD4+, CD8+, or CD8+CD57+ T cells (not recorded which) from PBMCs. V and J are TRBV3-1 and TRBJ1-1, with a possible D match to TRBD1 (6 bases). The sequence derives from a human donor with aplastic anemia. CDR3 region: CASSRTDRNTEAFF. In DNA, the CDR3 is TGTGCCAGCAGCCGAACGGACAGGAACACTGAAGCTTTCTTT.